This TCR beta chain was obtained from a study of T cells after posttransplantation cyclophosphamide. Only in-frame clones appear in the TCRdb table, and some are missing; sequencing was by immunoSEQ multiplex PCR. The sample lists fewer than 20,000 clones; 94% were seen once. Germline V gene data show CDR1 as MNHEY and CDR2 as SVGAGI. Trimming removed 8 bases at V and 4 bases at J, with 11 bases between. The CDR3 runs 13 residues. Study observations and caveats: TRB clonality was highly associated with recipient CMV seropositivity and reactivation.

Cells defined as naive were viable CD3+CD4+ or CD3+CD8+ and CCR7+CD45RA+CD45RO-CD95-CD27+CD28+. To note about this clone: Antigen unknown.

Sequencing input: naive CD4+ T cells sorted from blood. The V gene is TRBV6-5, the J gene TRBJ1-4, with D maybe TRBD1 (5 bases). The clonotype comes from a woman aged 45-60 years in good health and a related stem cell transplant donor. This CDR3 reads CASRQGGNEKLFF. CDR3 DNA sequence: TGTGCCAGCCGCCAGGGAGGTAATGAAAAACTGTTTTTT.